This TCR beta chain was sequenced in a study of T cell responses to AZD1222 COVID-19 vaccine. Comment on this clone: Its antigen is still unknown.

The study, taken as a whole, reports: Spike-wide coverage was observed for vaccine-associated CD4 TCRs, with dominant responses at 160-218 and 743-854.

Generated by immunoSEQ multiplex PCR, the TCRdb table keeps only in-frame clones and is missing some. The data hold some 150,000 clones, with approximately 93% observed a single time. The clonotype originates from an adult in good health. This material consisted of peripheral blood, taken on day 0 of MenACWY control vaccination.

In nucleotides, the CDR3 is TGTGCCAGCAGCCAGAGCCTGGGTCTCCTATATTTT. It yields the protein CASSQSLGLLYF. This sequence joins TRBV3-1 (or the pseudogene TRBV3-2) and TRBJ1-3; D not certain. This CDR3 has 12 amino acids. The germline V gene encodes CDR1 LGHDT and CDR2 YNNKEL (reference sequence). V lost 3 bases, J lost 14 bases, and 14 bases lay in between.